This T cell receptor beta chain was recovered during a study of blood T cell repertoires in COVID-19. Study details: The United States, Italy and Spain provided the acute and convalescent COVID-19 samples. Sample material is recorded as cDNA or gDNA derived from T cells, B-cell-depleted T cells, or PBMCs.

Germline V lookup: CDR1 ENHRY, CDR2 SYGVKD. CDR3 size: 15 residues. The V gene end was trimmed by 0 bases and the J gene end by 5 bases; junction bases not matched to a gene: 3. Study processing details: It was from reference gene primer amplification that nucleated cell counts were estimated. Measured with immunoSEQ multiplex PCR; TCRdb has only the in-frame clones, and not every one. Clone size and V and J calls were adopted from that table, with D and trimming inferred from the DNA. The sample has some 200,000 clones, approximately 89% seen once. The gene calls are TRBV10-3 and TRBJ1-1; TRBD1 matches at 10 bases. Sequences were obtained from peripheral blood. The sequence was obtained from a middle-aged woman with acute or convalescent COVID-19. Here the CDR3 reads CAISESRGQGTEAFF. The CDR3 coding sequence is TGTGCCATCAGTGAGTCACGGGGACAGGGGACTGAAGCTTTCTTT.